One and the same sample provided the 2 T cell receptor beta chains below, sequenced in a study of T cells in Graves' hyperthyroidism and ophthalmopathy. What was amplified from RNA transcripts were TCR beta CDR3 regions. In the first-round RT-PCR of the TCR CDR3, the HTBI primer set was used. TCRdb recomputed calls from the multiplex PCR reads with MiXCR, one row per CDR3 protein. The sample lists roughly 400,000 distinct CDR3 sequences, about 25% seen once, with roughly 80% in the top ten. The sequenced sample consisted of blood. The receptor source for this set is a man aged 45 to 65 with Graves' hyperthyroidism.

In this sample, this clonotype turned up a few times. This rearrangement joins TRBV30 to TRBJ2-2; 8 bases align to TRBD1. The germline gives CDR1 GTSNPN, CDR2 SVGIG (reference sequence). This CDR3 spans 14 amino acids. J was trimmed by 7 bases and V by 5 bases; bases with no gene match: 9. The CDR3 bases are TGTGCCTGGGGAACAGGGGGATTGAACGGGGAGCTGTTTTTT. This encodes CAWGTGGLNGELFF.

This clonotype was observed a few times. The chain has TRBV30 and TRBJ2-3; TRBD2 is a possible D gene (6 bases). CDR3 length equals 11 residues. The V gene lost 3 bases and the J gene lost 5 bases, with 6 bases spanning the gap. The V gene's germline CDR1 is GTSNPN and CDR2 SVGIG (reference sequence). CDR3 in amino acids: CAWSGGDTQYF. CDR3 DNA sequence: TGTGCCTGGAGCGGGGGAGATACGCAGTATTTT.